This section outlines one T cell receptor beta chain sequence together with its context. The antigen is unknown. One junction end disagrees with the germline gene, perhaps due to a read error. Per germline, CDR1 MRHNA and CDR2 SNTAGT. This CDR3 comprises 8 residues. The data stem from a study of T-cell reconstitution after alpha-beta-depleted transplantation in children. Notes on the study in general: Certain patients had high TCRbeta diversity at day 60, and it came from recipient T cells and thymic progenitors that survived.

Unique molecular identifiers were used to barcode this TCRbeta library. Each CDR3 protein gets one entry after TCRdb re-called the PCR reads with MiXCR. The sample holds approximately 1,000,000 distinct CDR3 sequences, around 30% seen once. This chain links TRBV6-4 with TRBJ1-1; D is unresolved. The TCR was taken from a boy under three years old who had a stem cell transplant for SCID, so the T cells may come from the graft donor. Sample: PBMCs, mostly from graft donor cells, taken 360 days after TCRalphabeta/CD19-depleted stem cell transplant. The DNA of the CDR3 is TGTGCCAGCAGAGCCATTAGCTTT. Translating gives CASRAISF.